Reported below is one T cell receptor (beta chain). Antigen: not known. The data derive from a study of cytomegalovirus exposure and HLA in healthy donors. Study-wide points: TCR beta chains numbering more than 150 were designated cytomegalovirus-associated.

CDR1 SGDLS and CDR2 YYNGEE come from the germline V gene. V trimming: 0 bases; J trimming: 7 bases; junction bases outside the gene matches: 6. This CDR3 is built from 16 residues. TCRdb's copy holds only in-frame clones and misses some; the assay was immunoSEQ multiplex PCR. Among 100,000 to 150,000 clones listed, over 85% were seen once. The V call is TRBV9, the J call TRBJ1-6, with 8 bases lining up with TRBD1. The sequence was collected from a man under 40 in good health and CMV-seronegative. The sample comprised PBMCs. The CDR3 loop is CASSVDSTGVNSPLHF. The CDR3 DNA is TGTGCCAGCAGCGTAGATTCGACAGGGGTCAATTCACCCCTCCACTTT.